This is a list of T cell receptor beta chains from one sample in a study of neurological immune-mediated disorders. TCRdb recomputed calls from the 5' RACE reads with MiXCR, one row per CDR3 protein. This table holds around 130,000 distinct CDR3 sequences, about 3.4% found once. The sample consisted of PBMCs. These receptors all stem from a woman aged 25 to 39 with multiple sclerosis. Each CDR3 is given with its conserved first and last residue. The D gene is left open where the match is weak. Clone sizes are given selectively: once, few, many, or a class where the clone is expanded.

V gene	J gene	clone size	CDR3 length	D gene	CDR3 DNA	CDR3 protein
TRBV27	TRBJ1-6	many	16	.	TGTGCCAGCAGTTTATTAGGAGGTAGCCATAATTCACCCCTCCACTTT	CASSLLGGSHNSPLHF
TRBV7-8	TRBJ1-5	many	15	.	TGTGCCAGCAGCGGGGGTTTTACAGTTAATCAGCCCCAGCATTTT	CASSGGFTVNQPQHF
TRBV3-1	TRBJ1-1	many	11	.	TGTGCCAGCAGCCAAAGGCGGGAAGCTTTCTTT	CASSQRREAFF
TRBV24-1	TRBJ2-3	many	14	.	TGTGCCACCAGTGGGTCCAGACTCACAGATACGCAGTATTTT	CATSGSRLTDTQYF
TRBV7-2	TRBJ2-1	many	15	TRBD2	TGTGCCAGCAGCTTAGTAGCGGGAGTCTACAATGAGCAGTTCTTC	CASSLVAGVYNEQFF
TRBV24-1	TRBJ2-1	many	12	.	TGTGCCACCAGTGGTTCTGGGAGTGAGCAGTTCTTC	CATSGSGSEQFF
TRBV5-1	TRBJ1-2	many	14	.	TGCGCCAGCAGCCTATTACCAGGGAACTATGGCTACACCTTC	CASSLLPGNYGYTF
TRBV7-9	TRBJ2-1	many	12	.	TGTGCCAGCAGCTTATGGGGCAATGAGCAGTTCTTC	CASSLWGNEQFF
TRBV9	TRBJ1-2	many	13	.	TGTGCCAGCACCCGGACAGCTAACTATGGCTACACCTTC	CASTRTANYGYTF
TRBV10-3	TRBJ2-2	many	12	.	TGTGCCATCAGTGAGTCGAGGAGGGAGCTGTTTTTT	CAISESRRELFF
TRBV15	TRBJ2-7	many	17	.	TGTGCCACCAGCAGAGATATACGGCAGGAAACTTCCTACGAGCAGTACTTC	CATSRDIRQETSYEQYF
TRBV12-3/TRBV12-4	TRBJ2-7	.	11	.	TGTGCCAGCAGTTCGAACCGTGTGCAGTACTTC	CASSSNRVQYF
TRBV7-2	TRBJ2-1	.	12	TRBD2	TGTGCCAGCAGCACGCGGCGGGAGGCTGTGTTCTTC	CASSTRREAVFF
TRBV7-9	TRBJ2-1	many	14	.	TGTGCCAGCAGCTTAGAAAGCTCCTACAATGAGCAGTTCTTC	CASSLESSYNEQFF
TRBV6-2/TRBV6-3	TRBJ2-7	many	16	TRBD1	TGTGCCAGCAGACTACAGGGGACAGCGATTTCCTACGAGCAGTACTTC	CASRLQGTAISYEQYF
TRBV20-1	TRBJ2-1	many	15	TRBD1	TGCAGTGCTGACCCCCCGGGACAGGGATTCAATGAGCAGTTCTTC	CSADPPGQGFNEQFF
TRBV21-1	TRBJ1-1	many	14	.	TGTGCCAGCAGCAAAGCTTCGGGGAACACTGAAGCTTTCTTT	CASSKASGNTEAFF
TRBV28	TRBJ2-1	many	14	TRBD2	TGTGCCAGCAGTACGGGACTACAATACAATGAGCAGTTCTTC	CASSTGLQYNEQFF
TRBV5-1	TRBJ1-1	.	15	.	TGCGCCAGCTCTGCCCAAACGGGGCTGAACACTGAAGCTTTCTTT	CASSAQTGLNTEAFF
TRBV7-9	TRBJ1-5	many	15	TRBD1	TGTGCCAGCAGCCCAGGGACAGGGGTGGGTCAGCCCCAGCATTTT	CASSPGTGVGQPQHF
TRBV16	TRBJ1-1	many	14	.	TGTGCCAGCACCTTCGGGACCGAAAACACTGAAGCTTTCTTT	CASTFGTENTEAFF
TRBV20-1	TRBJ2-5	many	13	TRBD1	TGCAGTGCCTTTCAGGGGGCCGGGGAGACCCAGTACTTC	CSAFQGAGETQYF
TRBV11-3	TRBJ2-2	.	15	.	TGTGCCAGCAGCTACTACAGTGCGAACACCGGGGAGCTGTTTTTT	CASSYYSANTGELFF
TRBV5-5	TRBJ2-7	many	15	TRBD2	TGTGCCAGCAGCTTGCGGCTAGCGGGCGCCTACGAGCAGTACTTC	CASSLRLAGAYEQYF
TRBV29-1	TRBJ2-1	many	15	TRBD2	TGCAGCACTCCGGGACTAGCGGGTCTTGTAGGTGAGCAGTTCTTC	CSTPGLAGLVGEQFF
TRBV12-3/TRBV12-4	TRBJ2-3	many	15	TRBD2	TGTGCCAGCATACTAGCGGGAAGGAGCACAGATACGCAGTATTTT	CASILAGRSTDTQYF
TRBV3-1	TRBJ2-4	many	18	.	TGTGCCAGCAGCCAAGGGGCTTCGGAGGGGAAGGTCAAAAACATTCAGTACTTC	CASSQGASEGKVKNIQYF
TRBV4-1	TRBJ2-7	many	14	TRBD1	TGCGCCAGCAGCCCCCGGACAGGAACCTACGAGCAGTACTTC	CASSPRTGTYEQYF
TRBV5-1	TRBJ2-7	many	15	TRBD1	TGCGCCAGCAGCCTACTACAGGGGGCTTTCGACGAGCAGTACTTC	CASSLLQGAFDEQYF
TRBV10-3	TRBJ2-1	many	11	.	TGTGCCATCAGCGACTGGGGTGAGCAGTTCTTC	CAISDWGEQFF
TRBV9	TRBJ2-7	.	15	.	TGTGCCAGCAGCGTAACCGGAGTCAGCACCTACGAGCAGTACTTC	CASSVTGVSTYEQYF
TRBV29-1	TRBJ2-1	many	13	.	TGCAGCGTAAAACCCCTAAGGGCCTATGAGCAGTTCTTC	CSVKPLRAYEQFF
TRBV9	TRBJ2-7	many	15	.	TGTGCCAGCAGCGTAGTCCCAGGGTCGTTCTACGAGCAGTACTTC	CASSVVPGSFYEQYF
TRBV10-3	TRBJ2-1	many	15	TRBD1	TGTGCCATCAGTGAGTCCCGACAGGGGGCGGATGAGCAGTTCTTC	CAISESRQGADEQFF
TRBV4-3	TRBJ2-1	many	17	TRBD2	TGCGCCAGCAGCCCCTGGGCTAGCGGGGTCTCCTACAATGAGCAGTTCTTC	CASSPWASGVSYNEQFF
TRBV5-1	TRBJ2-3	many	13	.	TGCGCCAGCAGCAACGGAGGGACAGATACGCAGTATTTT	CASSNGGTDTQYF
TRBV6-5	TRBJ1-5	many	13	.	TGTGCCAGCAGTTACCGGGATAATCAGCCCCAGCATTTT	CASSYRDNQPQHF
TRBV12-3/TRBV12-4	TRBJ1-5	.	14	.	TGTGCCAGGGGGGGGAGTTATAGCAATCAGCCCCAGCATTTT	CARGGSYSNQPQHF
TRBV7-2	TRBJ1-3	many	16	.	TGTGCCAGCAGCTTTGGGCCCAGTTCCTCTGGAAACACCATATATTTT	CASSFGPSSSGNTIYF
TRBV7-8	TRBJ1-2	many	13	.	TGTGCCAGCAGCCCCCATCGGGGGGATGGCTACACCTTC	CASSPHRGDGYTF